The sequence of this TCR beta chain was determined in a study of CD8+CD57+ T cells in acquired aplastic anemia. Regarding this clonotype: A read error may account for a junction end that differs from germline.

Genomic DNA constituted the template upon which TCR beta VDJ and CDR3 profiling was performed. TCRdb processed the reads anew with MiXCR; each CDR3 protein has one entry. This table holds under 350,000 distinct CDR3 sequences, 55% to 65% found once. The TCR was taken from a human donor with severe aplastic anemia or a healthy control (not recorded which). Sequencing used sorted CD4+, CD8+, or CD8+CD57+ T cells (not recorded which) from PBMCs.

The CDR3 nucleotides are TGTGCCAGCAGCGTAGTGGGGACTAGCGGGAGCTACGATGAGCAGTTCTTC. Amino acids: CASSVVGTSGSYDEQFF. The J gene is TRBJ2-1, the V gene TRBV9, with 14 bases lining up with TRBD2. This CDR3 contains 17 residues. Germline values: CDR1 SGDLS, CDR2 YYNGEE.